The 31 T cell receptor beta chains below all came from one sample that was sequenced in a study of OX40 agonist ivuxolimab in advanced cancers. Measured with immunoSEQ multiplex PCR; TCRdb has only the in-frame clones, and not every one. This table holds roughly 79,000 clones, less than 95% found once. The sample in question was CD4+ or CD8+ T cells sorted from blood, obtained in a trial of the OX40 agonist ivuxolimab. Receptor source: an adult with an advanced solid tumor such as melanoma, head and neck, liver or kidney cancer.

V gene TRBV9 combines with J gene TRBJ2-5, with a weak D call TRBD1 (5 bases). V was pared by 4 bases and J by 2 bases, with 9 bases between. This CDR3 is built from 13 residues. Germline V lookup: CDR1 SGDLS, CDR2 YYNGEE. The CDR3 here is CASSSGFQETQYF. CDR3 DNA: TGTGCCAGCAGCTCAGGGTTTCAAGAGACCCAGTACTTC.

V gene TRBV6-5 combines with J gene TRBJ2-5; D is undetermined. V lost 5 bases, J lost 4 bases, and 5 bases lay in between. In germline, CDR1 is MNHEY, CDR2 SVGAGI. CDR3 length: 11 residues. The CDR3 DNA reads TGTGCCAGCAGTATGGGAGAGACCCAGTACTTC. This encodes CASSMGETQYF.

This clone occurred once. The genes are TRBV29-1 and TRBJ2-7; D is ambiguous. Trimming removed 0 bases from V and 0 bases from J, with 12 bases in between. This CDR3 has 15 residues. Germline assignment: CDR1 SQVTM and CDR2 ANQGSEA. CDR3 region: CSVEDIDETSYEQYF. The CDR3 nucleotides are TGCAGCGTTGAAGATATAGATGAGACCTCCTACGAGCAGTACTTC.

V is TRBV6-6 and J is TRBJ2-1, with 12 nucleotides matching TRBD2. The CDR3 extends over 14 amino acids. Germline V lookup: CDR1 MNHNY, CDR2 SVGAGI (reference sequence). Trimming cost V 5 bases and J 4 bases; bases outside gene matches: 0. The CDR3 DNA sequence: TGTGCCAGCAGTCTAGCGGGGGGGTACAATGAGCAGTTCTTC. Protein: CASSLAGGYNEQFF.

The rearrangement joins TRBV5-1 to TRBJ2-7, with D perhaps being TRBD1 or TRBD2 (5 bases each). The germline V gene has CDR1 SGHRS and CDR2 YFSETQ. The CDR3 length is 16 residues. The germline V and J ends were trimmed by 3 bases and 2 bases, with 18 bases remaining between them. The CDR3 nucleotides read TGCGCCAGCAGCTGGCCGAGGGACGAATCTCCCTACGAGCAGTACTTC. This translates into CASSWPRDESPYEQYF.

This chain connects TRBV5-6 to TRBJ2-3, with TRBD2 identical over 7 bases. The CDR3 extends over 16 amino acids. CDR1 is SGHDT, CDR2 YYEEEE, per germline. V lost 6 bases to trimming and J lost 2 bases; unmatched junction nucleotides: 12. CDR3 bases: TGTGCCAGCACCATAGGGGCTAGCGGATACACAGATACGCAGTATTTT. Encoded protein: CASTIGASGYTDTQYF.

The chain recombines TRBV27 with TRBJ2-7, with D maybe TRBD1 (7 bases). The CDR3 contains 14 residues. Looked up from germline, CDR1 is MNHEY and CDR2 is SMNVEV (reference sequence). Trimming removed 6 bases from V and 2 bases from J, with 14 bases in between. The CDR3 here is CASRLAGTAYEQYF. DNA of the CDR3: TGTGCCAGCAGACTAGCCGGGACAGCCTACGAGCAGTACTTC.

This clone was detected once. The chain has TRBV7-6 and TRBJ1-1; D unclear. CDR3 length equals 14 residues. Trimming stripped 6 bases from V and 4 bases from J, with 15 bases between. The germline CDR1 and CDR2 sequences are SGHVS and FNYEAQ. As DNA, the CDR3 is TGTGCCAGCAGATTACTCGAAACCGGCACTGAAGCTTTCTTT. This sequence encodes CASRLLETGTEAFF. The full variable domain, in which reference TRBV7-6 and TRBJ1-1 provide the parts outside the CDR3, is GAGVSQSPRYKVTKRGQDVALRCDPISGHVSLYWYRQALGQGPEFLTYFNYEAQQDKSGLPNDRFSAERPEGSISTLTIQRTEQRDSAMYRCASRLLETGTEAFFGQGTRLTVV.

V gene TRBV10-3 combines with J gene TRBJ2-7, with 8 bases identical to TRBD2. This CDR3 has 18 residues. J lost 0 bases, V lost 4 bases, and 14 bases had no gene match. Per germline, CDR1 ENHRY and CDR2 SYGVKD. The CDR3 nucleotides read TGTGCCATCAGTGGCACTAGCGGCGAGGGGCGACCCTCCTACGAGCAGTACTTC. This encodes CAISGTSGEGRPSYEQYF.

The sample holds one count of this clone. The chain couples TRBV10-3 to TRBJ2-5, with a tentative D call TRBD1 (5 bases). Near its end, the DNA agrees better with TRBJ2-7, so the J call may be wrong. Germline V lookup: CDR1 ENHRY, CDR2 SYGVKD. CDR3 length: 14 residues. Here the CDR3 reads CAIGPIDSHYEQYF. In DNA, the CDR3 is TGTGCCATCGGGCCAATAGACAGCCACTACGAGCAGTACTTC.

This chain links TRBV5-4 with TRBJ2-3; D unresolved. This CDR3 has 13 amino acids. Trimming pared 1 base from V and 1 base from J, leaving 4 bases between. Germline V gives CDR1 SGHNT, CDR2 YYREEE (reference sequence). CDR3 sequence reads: CASSLYGTDTQYF. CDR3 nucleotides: TGTGCCAGCAGCTTGTACGGCACAGATACGCAGTATTTT.

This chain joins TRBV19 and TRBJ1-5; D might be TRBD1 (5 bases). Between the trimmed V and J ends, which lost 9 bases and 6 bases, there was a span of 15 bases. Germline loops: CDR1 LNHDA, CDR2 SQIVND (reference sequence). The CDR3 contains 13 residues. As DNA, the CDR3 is TGTGCCAGCGCCTGGGGGGTTGGTCAGCCCCAGCATTTT. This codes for CASAWGVGQPQHF.

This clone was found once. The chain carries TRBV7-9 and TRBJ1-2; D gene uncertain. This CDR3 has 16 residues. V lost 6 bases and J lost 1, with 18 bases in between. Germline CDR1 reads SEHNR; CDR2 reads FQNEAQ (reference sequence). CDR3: CASSSTFPEHNYGYTF. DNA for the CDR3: TGTGCCAGCAGTTCTACTTTCCCAGAACATAACTATGGCTACACCTTC.

CDR3: CASSSPGQGSYEQYF. The CDR3 DNA is TGTGCCAGCAGCTCTCCGGGACAGGGGTCCTACGAGCAGTACTTC. V and J are TRBV13 and TRBJ2-5; TRBD1 matches at 10 bases. Judging by the DNA end, TRBJ2-7 fits better; the J call may be wrong. The CDR3 is 15 residues long. In germline, CDR1 is PRHDT, CDR2 FYEKMQ (reference sequence).

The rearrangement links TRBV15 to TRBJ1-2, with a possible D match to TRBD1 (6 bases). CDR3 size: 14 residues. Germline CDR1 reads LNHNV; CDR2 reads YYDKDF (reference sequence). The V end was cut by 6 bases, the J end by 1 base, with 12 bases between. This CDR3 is CATSYDRLNYGYTF. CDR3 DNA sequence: TGTGCCACCAGTTACGACAGGCTTAACTATGGCTACACCTTC. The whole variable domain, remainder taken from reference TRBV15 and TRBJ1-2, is DAMVIQNPRYQVTQFGKPVTLSCSQTLNHNVMYWYQQKSSQAPKLLFHYYDKDFNNEADTPDNFQSRRPNTSFCFLDIRSPGLGDTAMYLCATSYDRLNYGYTFGSGTRLTVV.

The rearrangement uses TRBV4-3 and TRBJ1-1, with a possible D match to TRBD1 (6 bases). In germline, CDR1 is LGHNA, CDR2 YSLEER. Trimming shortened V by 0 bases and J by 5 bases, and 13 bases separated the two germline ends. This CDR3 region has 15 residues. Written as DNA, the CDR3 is TGCGCCAGCAGCCAAGATACGGGGGGCTGGACTGAAGCTTTCTTT. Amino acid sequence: CASSQDTGGWTEAFF.

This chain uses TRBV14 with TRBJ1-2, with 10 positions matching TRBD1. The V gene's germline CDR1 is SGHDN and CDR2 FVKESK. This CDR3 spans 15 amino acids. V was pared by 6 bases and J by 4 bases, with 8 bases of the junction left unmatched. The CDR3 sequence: CASSGWTGGAYGYTF. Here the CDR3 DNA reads TGTGCCAGCAGTGGTTGGACAGGGGGGGCCTATGGCTACACCTTC.

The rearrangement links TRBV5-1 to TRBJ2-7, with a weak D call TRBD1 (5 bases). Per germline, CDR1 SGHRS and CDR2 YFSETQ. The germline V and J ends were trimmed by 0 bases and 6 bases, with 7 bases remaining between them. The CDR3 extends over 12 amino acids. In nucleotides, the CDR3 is TGCGCCAGCAGCTTGGAAGGGGTCGAGCAGTACTTC. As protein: CASSLEGVEQYF. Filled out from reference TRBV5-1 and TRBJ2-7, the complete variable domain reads KAGVTQTPRYLIKTRGQQVTLSCSPISGHRSVSWYQQTPGQGLQFLFEYFSETQRNKGNFPGRFSGRQFSNSRSEMNVSTLELGDSALYLCASSLEGVEQYFGPGTRLTVT.

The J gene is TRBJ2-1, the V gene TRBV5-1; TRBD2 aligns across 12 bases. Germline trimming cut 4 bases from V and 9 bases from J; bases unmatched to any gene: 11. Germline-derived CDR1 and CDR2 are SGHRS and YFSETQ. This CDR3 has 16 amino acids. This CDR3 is CASSTPLAGGPTEQFF. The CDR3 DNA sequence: TGCGCCAGCAGCACGCCACTAGCGGGGGGTCCCACTGAGCAGTTCTTC.

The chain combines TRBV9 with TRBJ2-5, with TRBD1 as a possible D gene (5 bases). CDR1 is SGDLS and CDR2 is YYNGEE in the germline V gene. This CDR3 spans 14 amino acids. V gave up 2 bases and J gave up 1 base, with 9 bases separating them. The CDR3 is CASSVDSLQETQYF. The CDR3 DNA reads TGTGCCAGCAGCGTTGACAGCCTCCAAGAGACCCAGTACTTC.

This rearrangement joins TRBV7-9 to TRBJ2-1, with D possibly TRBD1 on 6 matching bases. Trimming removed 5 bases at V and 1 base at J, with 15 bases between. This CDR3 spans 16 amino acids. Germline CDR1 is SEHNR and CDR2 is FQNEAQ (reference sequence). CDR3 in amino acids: CASSPHEGVSYNEQFF. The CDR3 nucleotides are TGTGCCAGCAGCCCCCACGAGGGGGTATCCTACAATGAGCAGTTCTTC.

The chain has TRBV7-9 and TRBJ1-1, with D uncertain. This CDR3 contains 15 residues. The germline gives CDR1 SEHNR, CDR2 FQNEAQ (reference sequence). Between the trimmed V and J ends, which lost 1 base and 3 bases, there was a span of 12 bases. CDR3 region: CASSLEARRDTEAFF. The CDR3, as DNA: TGTGCCAGCAGCTTAGAGGCCAGGCGAGACACTGAAGCTTTCTTT.

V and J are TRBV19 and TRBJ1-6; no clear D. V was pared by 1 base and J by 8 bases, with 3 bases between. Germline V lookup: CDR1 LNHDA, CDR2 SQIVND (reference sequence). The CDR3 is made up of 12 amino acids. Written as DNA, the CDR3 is TGTGCCAGTAGTATAGGGTATTCACCCCTCCACTTT. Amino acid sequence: CASSIGYSPLHF.

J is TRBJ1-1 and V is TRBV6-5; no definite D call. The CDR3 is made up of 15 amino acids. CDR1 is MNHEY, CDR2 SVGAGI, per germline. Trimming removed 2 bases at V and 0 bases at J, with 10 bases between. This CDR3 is CASSYGRNLNTEAFF. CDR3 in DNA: TGTGCCAGCAGTTACGGGCGGAACCTGAACACTGAAGCTTTCTTT.

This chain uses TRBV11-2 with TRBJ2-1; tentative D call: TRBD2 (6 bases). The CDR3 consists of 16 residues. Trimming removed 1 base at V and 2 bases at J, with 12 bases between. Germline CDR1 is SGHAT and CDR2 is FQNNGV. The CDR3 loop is CASSLGARGAYNEQFF. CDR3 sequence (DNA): TGTGCCAGCAGCTTAGGTGCCCGCGGGGCCTACAATGAGCAGTTCTTC.

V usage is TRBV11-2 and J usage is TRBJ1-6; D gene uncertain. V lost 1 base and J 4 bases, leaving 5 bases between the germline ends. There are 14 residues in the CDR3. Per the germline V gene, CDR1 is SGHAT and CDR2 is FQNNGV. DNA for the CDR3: TGTGCCAGCAGCTTAGCGGTTTATAATTCACCCCTCCACTTT. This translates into CASSLAVYNSPLHF.

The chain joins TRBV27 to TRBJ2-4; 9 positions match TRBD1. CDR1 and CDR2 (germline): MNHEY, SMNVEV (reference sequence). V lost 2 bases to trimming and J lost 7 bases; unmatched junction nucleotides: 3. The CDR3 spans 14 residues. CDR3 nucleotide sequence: TGTGCCAGCAGTTTAGACAGGGGGATGAACATTCAGTACTTC. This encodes CASSLDRGMNIQYF.

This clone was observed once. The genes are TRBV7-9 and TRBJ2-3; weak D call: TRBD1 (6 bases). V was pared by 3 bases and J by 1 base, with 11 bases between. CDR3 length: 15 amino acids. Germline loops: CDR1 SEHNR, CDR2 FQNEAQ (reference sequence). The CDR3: CASSFPQGRTDTQYF. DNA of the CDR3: TGTGCCAGCAGCTTTCCACAGGGACGCACAGATACGCAGTATTTT.

The CDR3 protein is CASSIDQGAYNEQFF. The DNA of the CDR3 is TGTGCCAGTAGTATAGATCAGGGGGCCTACAATGAGCAGTTCTTC. The chain uses TRBV19 and TRBJ2-1; 7 bases are shared with TRBD1. From germline, CDR1 is LNHDA and CDR2 SQIVND (reference sequence). This CDR3 region has 15 residues. With V trimmed by 0 bases and J by 2 bases, 1 base remained unmatched.

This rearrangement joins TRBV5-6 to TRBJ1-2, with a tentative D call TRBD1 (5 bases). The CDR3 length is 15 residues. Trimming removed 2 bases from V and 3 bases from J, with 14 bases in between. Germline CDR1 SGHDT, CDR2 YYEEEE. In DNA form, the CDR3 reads TGTGCCAGCAGCTTACGACAGAGGATTGACTATGGCTACACCTTC. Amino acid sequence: CASSLRQRIDYGYTF.

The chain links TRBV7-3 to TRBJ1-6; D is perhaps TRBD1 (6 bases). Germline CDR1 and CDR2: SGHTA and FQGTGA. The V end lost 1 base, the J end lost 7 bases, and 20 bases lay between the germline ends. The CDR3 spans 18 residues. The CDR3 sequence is CASSLIFRTTGPNSPLHF. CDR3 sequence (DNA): TGTGCCAGCAGCTTAATCTTCCGGACAACAGGGCCAAATTCACCCCTCCACTTT.